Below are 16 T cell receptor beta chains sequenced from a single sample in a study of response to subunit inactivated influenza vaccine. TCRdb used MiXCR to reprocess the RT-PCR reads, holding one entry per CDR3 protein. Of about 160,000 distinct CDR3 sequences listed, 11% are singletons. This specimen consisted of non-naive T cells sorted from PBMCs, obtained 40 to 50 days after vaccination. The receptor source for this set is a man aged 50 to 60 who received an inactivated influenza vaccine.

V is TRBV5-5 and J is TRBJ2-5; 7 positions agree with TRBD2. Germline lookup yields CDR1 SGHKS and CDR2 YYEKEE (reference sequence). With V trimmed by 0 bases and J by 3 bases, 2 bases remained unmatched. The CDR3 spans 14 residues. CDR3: CASSLAGGEETQYF. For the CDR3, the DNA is TGTGCCAGCAGCTTGGCGGGGGGAGAAGAGACCCAGTACTTC.

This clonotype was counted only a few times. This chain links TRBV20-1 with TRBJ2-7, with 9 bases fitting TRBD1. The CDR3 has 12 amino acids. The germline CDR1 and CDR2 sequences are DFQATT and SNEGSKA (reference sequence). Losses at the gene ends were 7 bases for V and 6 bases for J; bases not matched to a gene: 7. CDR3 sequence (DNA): TGCAGTGGTCAGGACAGGGGAGGCGAGCAGTACTTC. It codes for CSGQDRGGEQYF.

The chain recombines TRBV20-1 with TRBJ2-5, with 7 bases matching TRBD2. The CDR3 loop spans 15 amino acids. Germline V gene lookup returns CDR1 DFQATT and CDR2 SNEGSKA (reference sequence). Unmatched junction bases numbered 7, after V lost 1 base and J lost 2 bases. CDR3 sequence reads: CSARATSVLQETQYF. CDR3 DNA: TGCAGTGCTAGAGCAACTAGCGTCTTACAAGAGACCCAGTACTTC.

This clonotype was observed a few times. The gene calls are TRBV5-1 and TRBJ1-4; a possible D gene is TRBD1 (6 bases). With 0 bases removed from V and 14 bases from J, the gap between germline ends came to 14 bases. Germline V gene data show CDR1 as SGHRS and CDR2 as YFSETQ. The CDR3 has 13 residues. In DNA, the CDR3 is TGCGCCAGCAGCTTGGTACCATGGGACAACCTGTTTTTT. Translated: CASSLVPWDNLFF.

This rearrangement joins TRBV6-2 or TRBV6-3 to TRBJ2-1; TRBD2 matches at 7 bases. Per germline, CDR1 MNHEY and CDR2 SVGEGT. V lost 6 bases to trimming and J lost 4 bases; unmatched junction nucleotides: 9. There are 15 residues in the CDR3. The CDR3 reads CASSPWASGYNEQFF. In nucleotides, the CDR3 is TGTGCCAGCAGCCCCTGGGCTAGCGGTTACAATGAGCAGTTCTTC.

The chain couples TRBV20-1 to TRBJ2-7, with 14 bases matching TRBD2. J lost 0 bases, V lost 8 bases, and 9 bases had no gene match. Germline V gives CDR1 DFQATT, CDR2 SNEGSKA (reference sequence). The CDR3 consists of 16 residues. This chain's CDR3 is CSTAGTSGSFSYEQYF. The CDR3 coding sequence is TGCAGTACTGCCGGGACTAGCGGGAGCTTCTCCTACGAGCAGTACTTC.

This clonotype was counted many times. The CDR3 loop is CSVQDRGPGNQPQHF. In nucleotides, the CDR3 is TGCAGTGTCCAAGACAGGGGGCCTGGCAATCAGCCCCAGCATTTT. The chain links TRBV20-1 to TRBJ1-5; 10 bases map to TRBD1. This CDR3 has 15 residues. J gave up 2 bases and V 7 bases, and 8 bases lay outside the gene matches. The germline gives CDR1 DFQATT, CDR2 SNEGSKA (reference sequence).

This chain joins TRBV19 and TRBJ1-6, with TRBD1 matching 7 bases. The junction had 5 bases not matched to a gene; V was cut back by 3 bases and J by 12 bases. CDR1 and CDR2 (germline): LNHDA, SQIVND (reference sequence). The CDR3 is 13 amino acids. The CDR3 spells CASSISRDRPLHF. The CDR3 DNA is TGTGCCAGTAGTATTAGTCGGGACAGACCCCTCCACTTT.

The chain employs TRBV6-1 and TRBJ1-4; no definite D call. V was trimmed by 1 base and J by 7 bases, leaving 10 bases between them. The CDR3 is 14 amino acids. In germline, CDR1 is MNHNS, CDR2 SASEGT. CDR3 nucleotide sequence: TGTGCCAGCAGTGAAGGGGCCCTGGCTGAAAAACTGTTTTTT. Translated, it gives CASSEGALAEKLFF.

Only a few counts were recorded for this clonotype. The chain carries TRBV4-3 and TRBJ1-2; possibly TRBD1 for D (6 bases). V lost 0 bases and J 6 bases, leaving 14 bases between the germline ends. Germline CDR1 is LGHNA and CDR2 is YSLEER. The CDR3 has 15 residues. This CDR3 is CASSQEGRGLDGYTF. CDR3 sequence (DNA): TGCGCCAGCAGCCAAGAGGGGCGGGGGCTGGATGGCTACACCTTC.

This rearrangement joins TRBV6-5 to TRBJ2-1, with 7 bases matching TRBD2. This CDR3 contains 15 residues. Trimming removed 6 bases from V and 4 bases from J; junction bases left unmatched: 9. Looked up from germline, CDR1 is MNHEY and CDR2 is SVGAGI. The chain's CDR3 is CASSFTSEGYNEQFF. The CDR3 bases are TGTGCCAGCAGCTTTACTAGCGAAGGGTACAATGAGCAGTTCTTC.

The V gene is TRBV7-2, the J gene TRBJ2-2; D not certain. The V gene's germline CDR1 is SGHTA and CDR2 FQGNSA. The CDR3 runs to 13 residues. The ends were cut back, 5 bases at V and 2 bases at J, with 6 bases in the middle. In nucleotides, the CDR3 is TGTGCCAGCAGCCGGACCAACACCGGGGAGCTGTTTTTT. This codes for CASSRTNTGELFF.

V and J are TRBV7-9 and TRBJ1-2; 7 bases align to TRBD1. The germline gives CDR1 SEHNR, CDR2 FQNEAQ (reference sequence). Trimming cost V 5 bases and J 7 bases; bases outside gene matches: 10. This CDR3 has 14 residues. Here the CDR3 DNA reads TGTGCCAGCAGCCACGGACAGGACTCCGCTGGCTACACCTTC. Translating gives CASSHGQDSAGYTF.

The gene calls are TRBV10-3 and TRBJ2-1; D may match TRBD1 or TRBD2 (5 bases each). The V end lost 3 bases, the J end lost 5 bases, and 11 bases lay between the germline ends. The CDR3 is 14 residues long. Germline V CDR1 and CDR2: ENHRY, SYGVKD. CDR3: CAISDRGINNEQFF. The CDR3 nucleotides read TGTGCCATCAGTGATCGGGGCATAAACAATGAGCAGTTCTTC.

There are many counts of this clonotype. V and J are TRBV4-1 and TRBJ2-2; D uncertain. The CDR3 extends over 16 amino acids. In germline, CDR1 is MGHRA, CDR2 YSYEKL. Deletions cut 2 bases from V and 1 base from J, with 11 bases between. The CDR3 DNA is TGCGCCAGCAGCCAACGCACCGCCCAGAACACCGGGGAGCTGTTTTTT. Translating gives CASSQRTAQNTGELFF.

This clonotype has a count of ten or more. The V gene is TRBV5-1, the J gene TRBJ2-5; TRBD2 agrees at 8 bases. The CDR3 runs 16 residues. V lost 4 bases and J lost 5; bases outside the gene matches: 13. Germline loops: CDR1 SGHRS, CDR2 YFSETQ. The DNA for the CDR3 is TGCGCCAGCAGCGTGGCCGCCGGACTAGCAAGCGAGACCCAGTACTTC. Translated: CASSVAAGLASETQYF.